This TCR beta chain was identified during a study of blood T cell repertoires in COVID-19. There are 13 residues in the CDR3. Trimming took 0 bases from V and 2 from J, leaving 3 bases between them. CDR1 KGHSH and CDR2 LQKENI come from the germline V gene. Method: immunoSEQ multiplex PCR; TCRdb's copy keeps in-frame clones and lacks some. The repertoire consists of roughly 260,000 clones, with roughly 90% occurring once and the leading ten covering about 6.9%. The sample was PBMCs or T cells enriched from blood (not recorded which). The TCR comes from a woman in her 30s with acute COVID-19. This chain joins TRBV18 and TRBJ2-3; D call uncertain. The CDR3 reads CASSPPITDTQYF. The CDR3 bases are TGTGCCAGCTCACCACCTATCACAGATACGCAGTATTTT.